The sequence of this TCR beta chain was determined in a study of T cell changes during pregnancy in multiple sclerosis. The protocol was immunoSEQ multiplex PCR, while the TCRdb copy is restricted to in-frame clones and leaves out a portion. The sample has fewer than 80,000 clones; approximately 92% are singletons. The germline V and J ends were trimmed by 6 bases and 2 bases, with 14 bases remaining between them. This CDR3 contains 14 residues. Germline CDR1 reads SGDLS; CDR2 reads YYNGEE. The sample consisted of peripheral blood, taken in the third trimester of pregnancy. This sequence originates from a female donor in good health, enrolled as a control in a pregnancy study. The V call is TRBV9, the J call TRBJ1-1, with D possibly being TRBD1 (6 bases). For the CDR3, the DNA is TGTGCCAGCAACGCGTTAGGGGGTAACACTGAAGCTTTCTTT. It codes for CASNALGGNTEAFF.